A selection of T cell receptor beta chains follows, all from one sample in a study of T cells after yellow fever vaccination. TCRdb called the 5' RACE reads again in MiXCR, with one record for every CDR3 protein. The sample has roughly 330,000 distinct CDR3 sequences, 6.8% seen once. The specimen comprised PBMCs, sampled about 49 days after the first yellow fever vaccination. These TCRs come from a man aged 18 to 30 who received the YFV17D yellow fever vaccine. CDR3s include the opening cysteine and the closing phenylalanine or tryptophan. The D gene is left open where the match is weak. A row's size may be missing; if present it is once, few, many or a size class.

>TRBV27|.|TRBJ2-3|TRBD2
CASSGVKILPTSGGVTQYF
TGTGCCAGCAGTGGAGTTAAAATCCTGCCGACTAGCGGGGGTGTTACGCAGTATTTT
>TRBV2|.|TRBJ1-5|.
CASKQGYSNQPQHF
TGTGCCAGCAAGCAAGGGTATAGCAATCAGCCCCAGCATTTT
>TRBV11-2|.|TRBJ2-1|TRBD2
CASSLDEGLAGGEDEQFF
TGTGCCAGCAGCCTAGACGAAGGACTAGCGGGGGGGGAAGACGAGCAGTTCTTC
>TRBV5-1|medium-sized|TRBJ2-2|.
CASSLASTGELFF
TGCGCCAGCAGCTTGGCGTCCACCGGGGAGCTGTTTTTT
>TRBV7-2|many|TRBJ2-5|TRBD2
CASSPWEGETQYF
TGTGCCAGCAGCCCCTGGGAGGGTGAGACCCAGTACTTC
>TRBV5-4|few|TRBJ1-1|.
CASSIDSRNTEAFF
TGTGCCAGCAGTATAGACAGCCGTAACACTGAAGCTTTCTTT
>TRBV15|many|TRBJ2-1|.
CATSRDARNEQFF
TGTGCCACCAGCAGAGATGCCAGGAATGAGCAGTTCTTC
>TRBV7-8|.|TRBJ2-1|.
CASRLGGSYNEQFF
TGTGCCAGCCGCCTGGGGGGCTCCTACAATGAGCAGTTCTTC
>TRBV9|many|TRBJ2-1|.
CASSGSWGGEQFF
TGTGCCAGCAGCGGTTCGTGGGGAGGTGAGCAGTTCTTC
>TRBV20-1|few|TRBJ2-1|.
CSARPGSTYNEQFF
TGCAGTGCTAGACCAGGCAGTACCTACAATGAGCAGTTCTTC
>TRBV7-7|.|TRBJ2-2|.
CASSPTRPTGELFF
TGTGCCAGCAGCCCTACTCGCCCCACCGGGGAGCTGTTTTTT
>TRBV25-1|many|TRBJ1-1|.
CASSVGRNTEAFF
TGTGCCAGCAGTGTGGGACGGAACACTGAAGCTTTCTTT
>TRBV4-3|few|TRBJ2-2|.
CASSQDLTANTGELFF
TGCGCCAGCAGCCAAGATCTGACGGCGAACACCGGGGAGCTGTTTTTT
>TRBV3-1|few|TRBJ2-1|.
CASSRRSGKAQFF
TGTGCCAGCAGCCGAAGGTCGGGGAAAGCGCAGTTCTTC
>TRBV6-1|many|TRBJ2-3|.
CATQWGGSSTDTQYF
TGTGCCACTCAATGGGGCGGATCTAGCACAGATACGCAGTATTTT
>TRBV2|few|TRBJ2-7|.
CANSEAGASYEQYF
TGTGCCAACTCGGAGGCGGGGGCCTCCTACGAGCAGTACTTC
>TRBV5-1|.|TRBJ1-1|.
CASSPEGHEAFF
TGCGCCAGCAGTCCAGAGGGGCATGAAGCTTTCTTT
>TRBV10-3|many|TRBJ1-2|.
CAISDEGQGLYGYTF
TGTGCCATCAGTGATGAGGGGCAGGGCCTCTATGGCTACACCTTC
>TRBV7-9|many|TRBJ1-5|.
CASSLDRIISPQHF
TGTGCCAGCAGCTTGGACAGAATAATCAGCCCCCAGCATTTT
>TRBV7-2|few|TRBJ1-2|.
CASSLTGRDAGYTF
TGTGCCAGCAGCTTAACAGGCAGGGATGCTGGCTACACCTTC
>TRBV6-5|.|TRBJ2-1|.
CASSWSRNNEQFF
TGTGCCAGCAGTTGGAGTCGGAACAATGAGCAGTTCTTC
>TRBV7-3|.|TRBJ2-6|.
CASSFAGSGANVLTF
TGTGCCAGCAGCTTTGCCGGGTCTGGGGCCAACGTCCTGACTTTC